The 3 T cell receptor beta chains below were found in one sample sequenced in a study of OX40 agonist ivuxolimab in advanced cancers. Generated by immunoSEQ multiplex PCR, the TCRdb table keeps only in-frame clones and is missing some. This table holds some 44,000 clones, around 86% found once. The sample consisted of CD4+ or CD8+ T cells sorted from blood, taken in a trial of the OX40 agonist ivuxolimab. These receptor sequences come from an adult with an advanced solid tumor such as melanoma, head and neck, liver or kidney cancer.

The chain is built from TRBV18 and TRBJ2-3; TRBD1 might be the D (5 bases). The germline gives CDR1 KGHSH, CDR2 LQKENI. The V and J ends lost 4 bases and 5 bases respectively, with 10 bases between them. CDR3 length: 13 amino acids. CDR3 sequence (DNA): TGTGCCAGCTCACGGGGCTCGGGAGATACGCAGTATTTT. It encodes CASSRGSGDTQYF.

The chain is built from TRBV6-6 and TRBJ2-2; TRBD1 or TRBD2 may be the D gene (5 bases each). V lost 5 bases to trimming and J lost 4 bases, with 11 bases between them. The germline V gene encodes CDR1 MNHNY and CDR2 SVGAGI (reference sequence). The CDR3 contains 14 residues. Written as DNA, the CDR3 is TGTGCCAGCAGTCAGCAGGGAGCCACCGGGGAGCTGTTTTTT. Protein: CASSQQGATGELFF.

The V and J genes are TRBV2 and TRBJ2-5, with 8 bases identical to TRBD1. The CDR3 has 15 amino acids. Germline V gives CDR1 SNHLY, CDR2 FYNNEI. Germline trimming cut 1 base from V and 7 bases from J; bases unmatched to any gene: 8. The CDR3, as DNA: TGTGCCAGCAGTGAAGACAGGGGGTATTTGGGGACCCAGTACTTC. It translates to CASSEDRGYLGTQYF.